The present entry profiles one TCR beta chain with its context. Its specificity is unknown. CDR3 length: 14 residues. Germline V CDR1 and CDR2: KGHDR, SFDVKD. V lost 1 base and J lost 6; bases outside the gene matches: 3. MiXCR, run by TCRdb on the reads, gives a single entry per CDR3 protein. The sample lists 200,000 or so distinct CDR3 sequences, about 40% occurring once. The data originate from a study of T cell repertoires in cytomegalovirus infection. Study in general: Indications came from public TCR beta signatures; they pointed to CMV infection and to a matching HLA type.

The source of this sequence is a human donor in good health (CMV status not recorded). Some clones in this sample may be carry-over from other donors' samples. The input for sequencing was CD8+ T cells from cultured PBMCs, taken from culture after CMV antigen stimulation. The V call is TRBV24-1, the J call TRBJ2-7; 9 nucleotides align to TRBD1. The CDR3 bases are TGTGCCACCAGTGATTTTTGGACAGGGGCCGAGCAGTACTTC. It translates to CATSDFWTGAEQYF.